The 10 T cell receptor beta chains listed next were all sequenced from one sample in a study of T cell responses to AZD1222 COVID-19 vaccine. TCRdb's copy holds only in-frame clones and misses some; the assay was immunoSEQ multiplex PCR. The table includes some 170,000 clones, 85% to 95% detected once. Sequencing was performed on peripheral blood, taken on day 0 of AZD1222 vaccination. The receptor set was obtained from an adult in good health.

The rearrangement links TRBV10-3 to TRBJ1-1; no clear D gene. Trimming cost V 4 bases and J 1 base, with 7 bases left between them. This CDR3 spans 13 amino acids. Germline V gives CDR1 ENHRY, CDR2 SYGVKD. DNA of the CDR3: TGTGCCATCAGTGTGGGTCCGAACACTGAAGCTTTCTTT. Its translation: CAISVGPNTEAFF.

The chain has TRBV18 and TRBJ1-1, with D uncertain. The CDR3 has 15 residues. V lost 6 bases and J lost 3, with 17 bases in between. Germline CDR1 is KGHSH and CDR2 is LQKENI. The DNA for the CDR3 is TGTGCCAGCTCCACCCGGACGGCCCTTGACACTGAAGCTTTCTTT. Amino acids: CASSTRTALDTEAFF.

This chain links TRBV7-8 with TRBJ2-7; 14 bases agree with TRBD2. Germline V gene data show CDR1 as SGHVS and CDR2 as FQNEAQ. There are 17 residues in the CDR3. The junction had 8 bases not matched to a gene; V was cut back by 5 bases and J by 2 bases. This CDR3 is CASSPGTSGRGTYEQYF. CDR3 DNA sequence: TGTGCCAGCAGCCCTGGGACTAGCGGGAGAGGGACCTACGAGCAGTACTTC.

This clone came up once. The V gene is TRBV7-9, the J gene TRBJ1-2; D possibly corresponds to TRBD1 (6 bases). The V and J ends lost 5 bases and 7 bases respectively, with 26 bases between them. The CDR3 sequence is 17 residues long. Germline V gene data show CDR1 as SEHNR and CDR2 as FQNEAQ (reference sequence). The DNA of the CDR3 is TGTGCCAGCAGCGACCCCCAACAGGGAGTCCCTCTCGGTGGCTACACCTTC. Translating gives CASSDPQQGVPLGGYTF.

The rearrangement links TRBV12-5 to TRBJ1-1; D is ambiguous. The CDR3 runs 15 residues. CDR1 and CDR2 from the germline V gene are LGHNT and FRNRAP. V shed 0 bases and J shed 2 bases, with 10 bases lying between them. CDR3 loop: CASGLVPGYNTEAFF. DNA for the CDR3: TGTGCTAGTGGTTTGGTACCGGGGTATAACACTGAAGCTTTCTTT.

The chain couples TRBV19 to TRBJ2-6; 9 positions agree with TRBD1. The CDR3 spans 17 residues. J gave up 0 bases and V 11 bases, and 11 bases lay outside the gene matches. Germline CDR1 LNHDA, CDR2 SQIVND (reference sequence). CDR3 bases: TGTGCCGCTGGGGTCGGACAGGGGATCTCTGGGGCCAACGTCCTGACTTTC. This gives the protein CAAGVGQGISGANVLTF.

The chain links TRBV30 to TRBJ1-3; D call uncertain. The V gene's germline CDR1 is GTSNPN and CDR2 SVGIG (reference sequence). V was clipped by 0 bases and J by 0 bases, with 9 bases between them. The length of the CDR3 is 15 residues. DNA for the CDR3: TGTGCCTGGAGTGTACGGGCAAGCTCTGGAAACACCATATATTTT. It is translated as CAWSVRASSGNTIYF.

The CDR3 coding sequence is TGTGCCAGCAGCTTAATTGATCCCTGGAGTAACTATGGCTACACCTTC. As protein: CASSLIDPWSNYGYTF. The chain couples TRBV5-4 to TRBJ1-2; D unclear. The CDR3 totals 16 residues. V lost 2 bases and J 1 base, leaving 15 bases between the germline ends. Germline V gene data show CDR1 as SGHNT and CDR2 as YYREEE (reference sequence).

This rearrangement joins TRBV19 to TRBJ2-1; D might be TRBD1 (5 bases). V lost 1 base and J lost 0, with 10 bases in between. CDR3 length: 16 residues. Looked up from germline, CDR1 is LNHDA and CDR2 is SQIVND (reference sequence). The CDR3 loop is CASSIGTLISYNEQFF. In nucleotides, the CDR3 is TGTGCCAGTAGTATAGGGACACTTATCTCCTACAATGAGCAGTTCTTC.

The V call is TRBV6-1, the J call TRBJ2-3, with 7 bases matching TRBD1. V trimming: 1 base; J trimming: 3 bases; junction bases outside the gene matches: 7. Germline values: CDR1 MNHNS, CDR2 SASEGT. CDR3 size: 16 residues. CDR3 nucleotide sequence: TGTGCCAGCAGTGAAGGCGCAGGGGGTCAGACAGATACGCAGTATTTT. Amino acids: CASSEGAGGQTDTQYF.